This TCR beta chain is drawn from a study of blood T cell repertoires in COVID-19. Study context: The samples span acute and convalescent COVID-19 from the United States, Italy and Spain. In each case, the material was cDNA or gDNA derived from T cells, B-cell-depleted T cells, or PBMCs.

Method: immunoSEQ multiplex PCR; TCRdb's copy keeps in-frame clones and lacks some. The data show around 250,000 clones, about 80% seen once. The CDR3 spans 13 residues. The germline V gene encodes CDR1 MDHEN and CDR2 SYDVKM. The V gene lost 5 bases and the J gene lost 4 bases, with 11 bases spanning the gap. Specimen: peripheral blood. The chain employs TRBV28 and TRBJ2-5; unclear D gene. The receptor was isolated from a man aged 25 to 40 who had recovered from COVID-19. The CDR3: CASSPGMGETQYF. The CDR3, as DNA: TGTGCCAGCAGTCCGGGTATGGGAGAGACCCAGTACTTC.